The rows below give T cell receptor beta chains drawn from one sample of a study of T cell repertoires in cytomegalovirus infection. TCRdb re-analysed the reads in MiXCR, keeping a single row per CDR3 protein. Of roughly 570,000 distinct CDR3 sequences listed, roughly 42% are singletons. No antigen has been assigned to these receptors. The sample here was cultured PBMCs, taken from culture after CMV antigen stimulation. Receptors were obtained from a human donor in good health (CMV status not recorded). Some clones in this sample may be carry-over from other donors' samples. CDR3s include the opening cysteine and the closing phenylalanine or tryptophan. Fields, in order: J gene, V gene, D gene, CDR3 length, clone size, CDR3 DNA, CDR3 protein. D genes are given only for firm matches. The listing skips clone size in some rows; elsewhere it reads once, few, many or a size class.

TRBJ1-2,TRBV6-5,-,15,-,TGTGCCAGCAGTCCAAAACCCGACAGTCGACCTGGCTACACCTTC,CASSPKPDSRPGYTF
TRBJ2-3,TRBV5-6,TRBD2,16,-,TGTGCCAGCAGCTTGTGGCGGGGGGAGATCACAGATACGCAGTATTTT,CASSLWRGEITDTQYF
TRBJ1-6,TRBV10-2,-,13,-,TGCGCCAGCAGTGAGAGGGGGGGTTTACCCCTCCACTTT,CASSERGGLPLHF
TRBJ2-7,TRBV7-2,TRBD2,16,few,TGTGCCAGCAGCCCCGGGAGGGGAGCGGGGGGCTACGAGCAGTACTTC,CASSPGRGAGGYEQYF
TRBJ1-2,TRBV28,TRBD1,15,-,TGTGCCAGCAGTTCTCGGGGGACAGGGCTCTATGGCTACACCTTC,CASSSRGTGLYGYTF
TRBJ1-2,TRBV7-9,TRBD1,13,-,TGTGCCAGCAGCTCGACAGGGATGAGAGGCTACACCTTC,CASSSTGMRGYTF
TRBJ2-6,TRBV7-2,-,15,few,TGTGCCAGCAGCTCCCATATGGCTGGGGCCAACGTCCTGACTTTC,CASSSHMAGANVLTF
TRBJ2-5,TRBV20-1,-,13,once,TGCAGTGCTAGCGGCCCAGGGTTAGAGACCCAGTACTTC,CSASGPGLETQYF
TRBJ1-1,TRBV5-1,-,18,-,TGCGCCAGCAGCTTGTTGCCAAACCTCCGGACTGGGAACACTGAAGCTTTCTTT,CASSLLPNLRTGNTEAFF
TRBJ2-3,TRBV6-1,-,14,-,TGTGCCAGCAGTGCCCAAAGCCTCACAGATACGCAGTATTTT,CASSAQSLTDTQYF
TRBJ1-2,TRBV7-6,TRBD1,15,few,TGTGCCAGCAGCCCGCGGACAGGTTCCTTTCATGGCTACACCTTC,CASSPRTGSFHGYTF
TRBJ2-2,TRBV20-1,TRBD2,14,-,TGCAGTGCGCGGGGGGGCCACGAATCCGGGGAGCTGTTTTTT,CSARGGHESGELFF
TRBJ1-1,TRBV7-2,-,15,many,TGTGCCAGCAGCTTAGATCGCGGGGGTGGCACTGAAGCTTTCTTT,CASSLDRGGGTEAFF
TRBJ2-2,TRBV7-2,-,15,-,TGTGCCACCCACCAGAGGGGAGGCAACACCGGGGAGCTGTTTTTT,CATHQRGGNTGELFF
TRBJ1-1,TRBV7-1,-,14,few,TGTGCTTACCCCGGGTCCAGCGAGAACACTGAAGCTTTCTTT,CAYPGSSENTEAFF
TRBJ2-7,TRBV6-2/TRBV6-3,-,16,few,TGTGCCAGCAGCCCCCCGGCCGGGGCCCTCCTTTACGAGCAGTACTTC,CASSPPAGALLYEQYF
TRBJ1-2,TRBV7-2,-,14,many,TGTGCCAGCAGCCCAACCGTGTGGGACTATGGCTACACCTTC,CASSPTVWDYGYTF
TRBJ1-6,TRBV11-2,-,15,-,TGTGCCAGCAGCTTTCCCCGGGGCTATAATTCACCCCTCCACTTT,CASSFPRGYNSPLHF
TRBJ2-1,TRBV7-8,-,17,few,TGTGCCAGCAGCTCTCCGGTGAGCGGAGGGACCTACAATGAGCAGTTCTTC,CASSSPVSGGTYNEQFF
TRBJ2-7,TRBV4-1,-,15,-,TGCGCCAGCAGCCAAGAGTCTGCGAGCTCCTACGAGCAGTACTTC,CASSQESASSYEQYF
TRBJ1-1,TRBV6-6,-,15,-,TGTGCCAGCAGAAGTGGGGCCCGACAGAACACTGAAGCTTTCTTT,CASRSGARQNTEAFF
TRBJ1-5,TRBV20-1,TRBD1,18,-,TGCAGTGCTAGCCCGGATGACTCAGGGGGCTATAGCAATCAGCCCCAGCATTTT,CSASPDDSGGYSNQPQHF
TRBJ1-5,TRBV6-6,-,14,few,TGTGCCAGCAGTTACCTCCCCAGGGATCAGCCCCAGCATTTT,CASSYLPRDQPQHF
TRBJ1-1,TRBV20-1,-,17,-,TGCAGTGCTAGACCCGGGCAGGGCCAACTCATGAACACTGAAGCTTTCTTT,CSARPGQGQLMNTEAFF
TRBJ2-5,TRBV12-3/TRBV12-4,TRBD2,15,-,TGTGCCAGCAGCAAGGGACTAGCGGGAGACGAGACCCAGTACTTC,CASSKGLAGDETQYF
TRBJ2-1,TRBV7-2,-,15,few,TGTGCCAGCAGCCGGCTACTACTACTTAGCAATGAGCAGTTCTTC,CASSRLLLLSNEQFF
TRBJ2-1,TRBV11-3,-,12,few,TGTGCCAGCAGCAGAGTACGGGATGAGCAGTTCTTC,CASSRVRDEQFF
TRBJ2-3,TRBV20-1,-,14,-,TGCAGTGCTAGTGACTTTTCTAGCACAGATACGCAGTATTTT,CSASDFSSTDTQYF
TRBJ1-1,TRBV6-6,-,13,-,TGTGCCAGCAGAGATCCAAAGTGGCTTGAAGCTTTCTTT,CASRDPKWLEAFF